The TCR beta chain described here comes from a study of cytomegalovirus exposure and HLA in healthy donors. The V and J ends lost 7 bases and 7 bases respectively, with 16 bases between them. This CDR3 has 13 residues. Per germline, CDR1 SGHAT and CDR2 FQNNGV. The PCR ran on 60 Vbeta and 13 Jbeta primers. Clones were sequenced by immunoSEQ multiplex PCR, and TCRdb holds only the in-frame ones, with some missing. The sample includes some 140,000 clones, under 80% of them seen just once. The receptor was derived from a woman aged 45-59 years in good health and CMV-seropositive. V gene TRBV11-2 combines with J gene TRBJ1-1; no firm D call. Source material: PBMCs. The CDR3 coding sequence is TGTGCCAGCACCGGGTTAGTGGAGGGTGAAGCTTTCTTT. Encoded protein: CASTGLVEGEAFF. The full variable domain, in which reference TRBV11-2 and TRBJ1-1 provide the parts outside the CDR3, is EAGVAQSPRYKIIEKRQSVAFWCNPISGHATLYWYQQILGQGPKLLIQFQNNGVVDDSQLPKDRFSAERLKGVDSTLKIQPAKLEDSAVYLCASTGLVEGEAFFGQGTRLTVV.